This is a list of T cell receptor beta chains from one sample in a study of T cells in Graves' hyperthyroidism and ophthalmopathy. Each CDR3 protein is one row after TCRdb ran MiXCR on the multiplex PCR reads. Seen here are under 600,000 distinct CDR3 sequences, approximately 16% observed once, and the top ten hold roughly 3.5%. The sequenced sample was blood. All receptors come from a woman between 40 and 50 years old with Graves' ophthalmopathy. Each CDR3 is given with its conserved first and last residue. Fields, in order: CDR3 DNA, CDR3 protein, D gene, J gene, clone size, V gene. A D gene is named only where the DNA matches it firmly. Size is stated for part of the rows, as once, few or many counts, or as a class when the clone is expanded.

TGTGCCAGCAGCCAGGACAGGGACGGCTATGGCTACACCTTC CASSQDRDGYGYTF TRBD1 TRBJ1-2 many TRBV6-1
TGCGCCAGCAGCCAAGAGGACAGGGGTTCCTACGAGCAGTACTTC CASSQEDRGSYEQYF TRBD1 TRBJ2-7 few TRBV4-1
TGTGCCAGCAGACTTCTTGGGGGCAACACCGGGGAGCTGTTTTTT CASRLLGGNTGELFF . TRBJ2-2 . TRBV28
TGCAGTGCTAGACCAGGGGGGCCCTACGAGCAGTACTTC CSARPGGPYEQYF . TRBJ2-7 few TRBV20-1
TGCGCCAGCAGCCAAGATGCCGGACAGGGTTCCTATAATTCACCCCTCCACTTT CASSQDAGQGSYNSPLHF TRBD1 TRBJ1-6 few TRBV4-1
TGTGCCAGCACTACCAATCTTCGCTCTGGGGCCAACGTCCTGACTTTC CASTTNLRSGANVLTF . TRBJ2-6 . TRBV6-1
TGCGCCAGCAGCCCCGGCCTGACTAGCGGGTCTTCTTACGAGCAGTACTTC CASSPGLTSGSSYEQYF TRBD2 TRBJ2-7 many TRBV5-1
TGCAGTGCTGCAGAACCCGGGACAGTCCAAGAGACCCAGTACTTC CSAAEPGTVQETQYF TRBD1 TRBJ2-5 . TRBV20-1
TGTGCCAGCAGTGGCTCATCCTCTGGCAATCAGCCCCAGCATTTT CASSGSSSGNQPQHF . TRBJ1-5 few TRBV2
TGTGCCAGCAGGATATTCCAGGGAAACAATCAGCCCCAGCATTTT CASRIFQGNNQPQHF . TRBJ1-5 many TRBV2
TGCAGTGCTAGAGATTTGGGCAGGGGTAATGAGCAGTTCTTC CSARDLGRGNEQFF . TRBJ2-1 many TRBV20-1